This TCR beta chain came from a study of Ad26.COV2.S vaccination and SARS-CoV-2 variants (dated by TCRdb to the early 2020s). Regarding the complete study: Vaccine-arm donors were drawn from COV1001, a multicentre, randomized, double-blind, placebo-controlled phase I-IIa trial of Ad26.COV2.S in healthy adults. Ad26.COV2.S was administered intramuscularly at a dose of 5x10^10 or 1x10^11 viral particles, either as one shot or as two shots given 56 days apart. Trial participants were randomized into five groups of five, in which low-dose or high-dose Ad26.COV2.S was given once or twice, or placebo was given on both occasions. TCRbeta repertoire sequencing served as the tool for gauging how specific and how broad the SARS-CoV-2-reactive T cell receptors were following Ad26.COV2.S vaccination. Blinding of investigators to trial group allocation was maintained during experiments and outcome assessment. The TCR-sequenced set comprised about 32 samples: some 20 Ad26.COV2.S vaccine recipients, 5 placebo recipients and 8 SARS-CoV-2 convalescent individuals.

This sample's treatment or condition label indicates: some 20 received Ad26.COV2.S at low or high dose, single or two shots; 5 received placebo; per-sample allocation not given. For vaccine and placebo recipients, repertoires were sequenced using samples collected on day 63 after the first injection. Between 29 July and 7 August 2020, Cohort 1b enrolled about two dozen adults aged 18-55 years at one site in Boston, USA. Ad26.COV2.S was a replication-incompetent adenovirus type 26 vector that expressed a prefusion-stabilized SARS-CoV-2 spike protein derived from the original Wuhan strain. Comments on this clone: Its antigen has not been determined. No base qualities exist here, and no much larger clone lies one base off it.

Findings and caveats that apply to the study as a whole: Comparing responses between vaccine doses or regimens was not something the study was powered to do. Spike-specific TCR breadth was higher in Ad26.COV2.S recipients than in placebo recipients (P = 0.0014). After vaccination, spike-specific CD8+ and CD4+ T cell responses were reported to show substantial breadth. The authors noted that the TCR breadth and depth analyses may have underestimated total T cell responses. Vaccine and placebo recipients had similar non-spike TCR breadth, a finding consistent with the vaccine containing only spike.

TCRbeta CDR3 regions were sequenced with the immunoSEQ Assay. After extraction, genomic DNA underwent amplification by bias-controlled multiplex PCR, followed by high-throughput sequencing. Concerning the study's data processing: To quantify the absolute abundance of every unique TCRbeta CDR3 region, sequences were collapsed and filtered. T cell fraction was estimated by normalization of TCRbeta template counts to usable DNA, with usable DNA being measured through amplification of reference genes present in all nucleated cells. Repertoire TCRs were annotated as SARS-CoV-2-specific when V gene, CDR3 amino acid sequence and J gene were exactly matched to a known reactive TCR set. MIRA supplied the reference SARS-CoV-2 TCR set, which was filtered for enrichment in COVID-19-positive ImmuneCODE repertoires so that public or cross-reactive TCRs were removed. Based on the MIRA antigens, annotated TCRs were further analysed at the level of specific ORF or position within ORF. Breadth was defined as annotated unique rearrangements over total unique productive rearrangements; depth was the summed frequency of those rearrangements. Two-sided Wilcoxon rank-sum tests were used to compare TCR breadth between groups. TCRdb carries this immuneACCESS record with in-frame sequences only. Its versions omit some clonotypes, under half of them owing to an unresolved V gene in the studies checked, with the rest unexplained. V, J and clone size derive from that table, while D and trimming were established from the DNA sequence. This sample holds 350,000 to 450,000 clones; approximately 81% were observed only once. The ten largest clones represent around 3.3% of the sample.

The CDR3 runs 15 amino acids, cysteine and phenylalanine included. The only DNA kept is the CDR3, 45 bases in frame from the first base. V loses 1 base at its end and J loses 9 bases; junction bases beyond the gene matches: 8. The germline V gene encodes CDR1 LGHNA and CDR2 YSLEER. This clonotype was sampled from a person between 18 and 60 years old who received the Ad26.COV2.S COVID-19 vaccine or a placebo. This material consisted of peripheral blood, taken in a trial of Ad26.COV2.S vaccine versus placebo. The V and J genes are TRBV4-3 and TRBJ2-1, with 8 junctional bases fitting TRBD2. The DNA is TGCGCCAGCAGCCAAGGTTCAGCGGGAGCTGGTGAGCAGTTCTTC. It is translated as CASSQGSAGAGEQFF.